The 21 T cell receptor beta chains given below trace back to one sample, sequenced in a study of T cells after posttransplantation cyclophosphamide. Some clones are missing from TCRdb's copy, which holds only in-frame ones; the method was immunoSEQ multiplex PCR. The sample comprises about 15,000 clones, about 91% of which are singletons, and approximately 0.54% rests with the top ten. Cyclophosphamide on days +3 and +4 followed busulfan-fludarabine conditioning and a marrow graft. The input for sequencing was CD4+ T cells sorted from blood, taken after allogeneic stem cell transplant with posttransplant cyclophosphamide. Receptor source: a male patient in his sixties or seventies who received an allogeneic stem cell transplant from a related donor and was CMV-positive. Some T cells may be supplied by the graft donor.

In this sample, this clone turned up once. The CDR3 sequence: CASSSGTVIFSGNTIYF. CDR3 nucleotide sequence: TGTGCCAGTAGCTCCGGGACAGTTATATTCTCTGGAAACACCATATATTTT. This chain connects TRBV19 to TRBJ1-3, with TRBD1 matching 7 bases. Per the germline V gene, CDR1 is LNHDA and CDR2 is SQIVND (reference sequence). Trimming removed 6 bases from V and 0 bases from J; junction bases left unmatched: 11. This CDR3 contains 17 residues.

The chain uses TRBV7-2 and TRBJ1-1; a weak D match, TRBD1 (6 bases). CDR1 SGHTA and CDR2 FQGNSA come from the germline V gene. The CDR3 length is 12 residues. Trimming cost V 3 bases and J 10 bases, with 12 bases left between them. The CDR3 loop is CASSFQQGRAFF. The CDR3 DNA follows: TGTGCCAGCAGCTTCCAACAGGGAAGAGCTTTCTTT.

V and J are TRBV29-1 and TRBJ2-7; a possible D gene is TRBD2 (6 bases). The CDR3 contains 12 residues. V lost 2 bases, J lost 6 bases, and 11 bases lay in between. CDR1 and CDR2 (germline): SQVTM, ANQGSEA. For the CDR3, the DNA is TGCAGCGTTGAACTCCGGGGAGGCGAGCAGTACTTC. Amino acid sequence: CSVELRGGEQYF.

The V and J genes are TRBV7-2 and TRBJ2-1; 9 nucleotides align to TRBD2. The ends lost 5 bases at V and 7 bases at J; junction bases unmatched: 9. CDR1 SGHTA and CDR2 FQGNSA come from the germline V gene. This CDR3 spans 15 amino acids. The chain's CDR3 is CASSRWRGGINEQFF. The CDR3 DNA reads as TGTGCCAGCAGCCGGTGGCGGGGGGGCATAAATGAGCAGTTCTTC.

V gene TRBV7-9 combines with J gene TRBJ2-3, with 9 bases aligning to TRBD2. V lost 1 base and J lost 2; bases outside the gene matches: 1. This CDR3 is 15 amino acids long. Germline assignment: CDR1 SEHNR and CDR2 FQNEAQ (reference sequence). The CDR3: CASSLGLADTDTQYF. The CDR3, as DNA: TGTGCCAGCAGCTTAGGACTAGCGGACACAGATACGCAGTATTTT.

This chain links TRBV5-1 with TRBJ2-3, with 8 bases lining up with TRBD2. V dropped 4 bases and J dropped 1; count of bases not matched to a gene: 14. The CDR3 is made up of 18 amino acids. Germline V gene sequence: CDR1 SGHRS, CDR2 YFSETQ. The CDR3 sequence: CASSGSGTRVGGTDTQYF. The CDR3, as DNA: TGCGCCAGCAGCGGCTCCGGGACTAGGGTAGGGGGCACAGATACGCAGTATTTT.

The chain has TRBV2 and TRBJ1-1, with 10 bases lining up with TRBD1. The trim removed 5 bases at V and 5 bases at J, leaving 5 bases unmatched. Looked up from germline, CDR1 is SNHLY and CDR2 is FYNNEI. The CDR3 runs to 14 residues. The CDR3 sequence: CASSIDRGRTEAFF. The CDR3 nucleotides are TGTGCCAGCAGTATCGACAGGGGGCGGACTGAAGCTTTCTTT.

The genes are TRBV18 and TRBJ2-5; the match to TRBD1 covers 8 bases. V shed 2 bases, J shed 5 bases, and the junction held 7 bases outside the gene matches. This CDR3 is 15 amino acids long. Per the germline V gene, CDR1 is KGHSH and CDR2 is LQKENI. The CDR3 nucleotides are TGTGCCAGCTCACCAGGCAGGGGGCAGGAGGAGACCCAGTACTTC. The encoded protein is CASSPGRGQEETQYF.

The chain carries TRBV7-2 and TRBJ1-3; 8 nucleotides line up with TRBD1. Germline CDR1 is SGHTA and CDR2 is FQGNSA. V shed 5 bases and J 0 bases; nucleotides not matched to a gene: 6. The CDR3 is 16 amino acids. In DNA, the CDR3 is TGTGCCAGCAGCCACGGACAGGGATTCTCTGGAAACACCATATATTTT. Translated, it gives CASSHGQGFSGNTIYF.

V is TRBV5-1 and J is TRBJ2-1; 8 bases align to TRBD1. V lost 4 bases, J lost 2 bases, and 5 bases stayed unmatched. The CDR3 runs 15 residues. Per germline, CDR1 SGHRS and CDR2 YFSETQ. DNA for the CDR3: TGCGCCAGCAGCGTCAACAGGGGGACCTACAATGAGCAGTTCTTC. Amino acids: CASSVNRGTYNEQFF.

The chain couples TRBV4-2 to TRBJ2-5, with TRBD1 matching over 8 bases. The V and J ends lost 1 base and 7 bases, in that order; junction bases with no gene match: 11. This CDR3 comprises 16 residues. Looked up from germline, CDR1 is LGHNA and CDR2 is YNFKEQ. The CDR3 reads CASSQVIVGTGGTQYF. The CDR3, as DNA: TGTGCCAGCAGCCAAGTCATTGTAGGGACAGGAGGGACCCAGTACTTC.

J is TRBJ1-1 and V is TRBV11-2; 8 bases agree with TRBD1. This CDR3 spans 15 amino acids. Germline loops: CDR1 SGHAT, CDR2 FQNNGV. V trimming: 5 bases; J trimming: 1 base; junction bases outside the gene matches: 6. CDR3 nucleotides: TGTGCCAGCAGCCGCGCGGGGACAGGGAACACTGAAGCTTTCTTT. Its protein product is CASSRAGTGNTEAFF.

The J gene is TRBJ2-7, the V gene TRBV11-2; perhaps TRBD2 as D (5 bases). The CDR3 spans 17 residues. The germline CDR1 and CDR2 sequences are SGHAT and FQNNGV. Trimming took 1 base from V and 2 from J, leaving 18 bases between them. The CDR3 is CASSLALREGFPYEQYF. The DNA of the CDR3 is TGTGCCAGCAGCTTAGCCCTACGAGAGGGCTTCCCCTACGAGCAGTACTTC.

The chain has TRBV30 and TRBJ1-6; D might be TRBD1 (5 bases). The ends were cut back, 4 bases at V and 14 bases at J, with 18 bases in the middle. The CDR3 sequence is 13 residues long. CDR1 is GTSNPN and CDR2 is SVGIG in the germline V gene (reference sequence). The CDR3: CAWISGTIGSLHF. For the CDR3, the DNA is TGTGCCTGGATTTCCGGGACTATCGGTTCCCTCCACTTT.

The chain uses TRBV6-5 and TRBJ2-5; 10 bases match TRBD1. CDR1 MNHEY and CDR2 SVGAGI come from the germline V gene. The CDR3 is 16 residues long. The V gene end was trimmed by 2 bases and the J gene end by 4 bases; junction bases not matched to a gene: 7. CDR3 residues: CASSYLRTGGGETQYF. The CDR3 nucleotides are TGTGCCAGCAGTTACCTTAGGACAGGGGGAGGAGAGACCCAGTACTTC.

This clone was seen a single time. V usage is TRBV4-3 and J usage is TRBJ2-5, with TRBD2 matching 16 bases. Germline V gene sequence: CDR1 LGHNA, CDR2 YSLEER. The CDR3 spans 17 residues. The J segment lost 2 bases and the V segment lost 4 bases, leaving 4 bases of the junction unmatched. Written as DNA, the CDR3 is TGCGCCAGCAGCCGGACGGGACTAGCGGGGGGGCAAGAGACCCAGTACTTC. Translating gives CASSRTGLAGGQETQYF.

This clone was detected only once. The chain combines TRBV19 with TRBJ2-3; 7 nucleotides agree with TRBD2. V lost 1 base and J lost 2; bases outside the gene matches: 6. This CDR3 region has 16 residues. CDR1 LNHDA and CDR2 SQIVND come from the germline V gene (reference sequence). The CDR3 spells CASSIGLAAITDTQYF. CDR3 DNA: TGTGCCAGTAGTATAGGTCTAGCGGCGATCACAGATACGCAGTATTTT.

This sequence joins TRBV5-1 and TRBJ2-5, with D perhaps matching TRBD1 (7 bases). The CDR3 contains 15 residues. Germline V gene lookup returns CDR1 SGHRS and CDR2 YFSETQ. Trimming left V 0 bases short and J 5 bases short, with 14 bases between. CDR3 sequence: CASSLADRAGETQYF. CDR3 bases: TGCGCCAGCAGCTTGGCAGACAGGGCGGGGGAGACCCAGTACTTC.

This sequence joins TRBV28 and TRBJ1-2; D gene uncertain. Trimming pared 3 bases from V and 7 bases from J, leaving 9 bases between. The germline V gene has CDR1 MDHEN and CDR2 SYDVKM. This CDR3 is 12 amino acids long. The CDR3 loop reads CASSLTGGGYTF. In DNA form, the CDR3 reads TGTGCCAGCAGTTTGACGGGAGGTGGCTACACCTTC.

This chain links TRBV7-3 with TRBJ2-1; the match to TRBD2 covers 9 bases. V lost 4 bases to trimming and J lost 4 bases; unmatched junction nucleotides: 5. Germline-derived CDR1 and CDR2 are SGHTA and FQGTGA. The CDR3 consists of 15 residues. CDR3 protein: CASSSSAGGYNEQFF. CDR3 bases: TGTGCCAGCAGCTCGTCAGCGGGGGGTTACAATGAGCAGTTCTTC.

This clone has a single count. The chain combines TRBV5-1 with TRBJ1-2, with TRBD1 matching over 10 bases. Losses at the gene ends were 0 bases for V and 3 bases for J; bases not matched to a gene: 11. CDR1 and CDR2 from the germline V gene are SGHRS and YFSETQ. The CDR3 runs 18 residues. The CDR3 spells CASSLGFPRDRGDYGYTF. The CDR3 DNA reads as TGCGCCAGCAGCTTGGGGTTCCCCCGGGACAGGGGAGACTATGGCTACACCTTC.